This TCR beta chain stems from a study of T-cell memory formation after mild COVID-19. Each CDR3 protein gets one entry after TCRdb re-called the 5' RACE reads with MiXCR. Among some 320,000 distinct CDR3 sequences listed, around 15% were seen once. Unmatched junction bases numbered 1, after V lost 4 bases and J lost 5 bases. The CDR3 is made up of 15 amino acids. The chain employs TRBV12-3 or TRBV12-4 and TRBJ2-1, with TRBD2 matching over 14 bases. This receptor was taken from a man younger than 35 who had mild COVID-19 (a few samples of this study predate the infection). Cell type and time point are not known. Sequencing used PBMCs or a T cell subset sorted from them (not recorded which). The CDR3 protein is CASSWGLAGDNEQFF. The CDR3, as DNA: TGTGCCAGCAGTTGGGGACTAGCGGGGGACAATGAGCAGTTCTTC.